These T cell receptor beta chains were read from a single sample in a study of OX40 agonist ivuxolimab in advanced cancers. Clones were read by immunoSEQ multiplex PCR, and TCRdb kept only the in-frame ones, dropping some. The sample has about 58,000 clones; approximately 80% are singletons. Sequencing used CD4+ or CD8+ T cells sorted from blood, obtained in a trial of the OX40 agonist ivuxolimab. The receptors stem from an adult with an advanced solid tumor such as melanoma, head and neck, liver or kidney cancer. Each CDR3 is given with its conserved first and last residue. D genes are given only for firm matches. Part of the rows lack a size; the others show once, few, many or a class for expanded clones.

CDR3 protein: CSARDGYTF; CDR3 DNA: TGCAGTGCTAGAGATGGCTACACCTTC; clone size: -; J gene: TRBJ1-2; D gene: -; V gene: TRBV20-1
CDR3 protein: CASSPGLRGIGYTF; CDR3 DNA: TGCGCCAGCAGCCCAGGACTCCGCGGTATTGGCTACACCTTC; clone size: -; J gene: TRBJ1-2; D gene: -; V gene: TRBV4-1
CDR3 protein: CASSPQETQYF; CDR3 DNA: TGTGCCAGCAGTCCTCAAGAGACCCAGTACTTC; clone size: -; J gene: TRBJ2-5; D gene: -; V gene: TRBV6-5
CDR3 protein: CASSTGTGIVGEQYF; CDR3 DNA: TGTGCCAGCAGCACCGGGACAGGGATTGTTGGTGAGCAGTACTTC; clone size: -; J gene: TRBJ2-7; D gene: TRBD1; V gene: TRBV7-9
CDR3 protein: CASSIAQGDYGYTF; CDR3 DNA: TGTGCCAGTAGTATAGCTCAGGGAGACTATGGCTACACCTTC; clone size: -; J gene: TRBJ1-2; D gene: -; V gene: TRBV19
CDR3 protein: CASSSRRWSAGDQETQYF; CDR3 DNA: TGTGCCAGCAGCTCCCGCCGGTGGTCAGCGGGGGATCAAGAGACCCAGTACTTC; clone size: -; J gene: TRBJ2-5; D gene: TRBD2; V gene: TRBV5-4
CDR3 protein: CASSLAPSSYEQYF; CDR3 DNA: TGTGCCAGCAGCTTGGCCCCCAGCTCCTACGAGCAGTACTTC; clone size: few; J gene: TRBJ2-7; D gene: -; V gene: TRBV5-4
CDR3 protein: CASSSGLAGSTDTQYF; CDR3 DNA: TGCGCCAGCAGCTCCGGACTAGCGGGGAGTACAGATACGCAGTATTTT; clone size: -; J gene: TRBJ2-3; D gene: TRBD2; V gene: TRBV5-1
CDR3 protein: CASRVQVLGYGYTF; CDR3 DNA: TGTGCCAGCCGGGTACAGGTTTTGGGGTATGGCTACACCTTC; clone size: -; J gene: TRBJ1-2; D gene: -; V gene: TRBV6-6
CDR3 protein: CASSLRSGGGGAGNEQFF; CDR3 DNA: TGTGCCAGTAGTCTCCGGAGCGGGGGAGGGGGCGCCGGGAATGAGCAGTTCTTC; clone size: -; J gene: TRBJ2-1; D gene: -; V gene: TRBV19
CDR3 protein: CASSLEPTNEKLFF; CDR3 DNA: TGCGCCAGCAGCTTGGAACCAACTAATGAAAAACTGTTTTTT; clone size: -; J gene: TRBJ1-4; D gene: -; V gene: TRBV5-1
CDR3 protein: CASSYSGDLYEQYF; CDR3 DNA: TGTGCCAGCAGTTACTCAGGGGACCTCTACGAGCAGTACTTC; clone size: once; J gene: TRBJ2-7; D gene: -; V gene: TRBV6-5
CDR3 protein: CASSEGQRNQPQHF; CDR3 DNA: TGTGCCAGCAGTGAAGGGCAGAGAAATCAGCCCCAGCATTTT; clone size: -; J gene: TRBJ1-5; D gene: -; V gene: TRBV2
CDR3 protein: CASTRRQSNYGYTF; CDR3 DNA: TGTGCCAGCACCAGAAGGCAGTCTAACTATGGCTACACCTTC; clone size: -; J gene: TRBJ1-2; D gene: -; V gene: TRBV6-5
CDR3 protein: CASSPDSYGYTF; CDR3 DNA: TGTGCCAGCTCACCTGACAGCTATGGCTACACCTTC; clone size: few; J gene: TRBJ1-2; D gene: -; V gene: TRBV18
CDR3 protein: CASSVVGGSPSGANVLTF; CDR3 DNA: TGTGCCAGCAGCGTAGTAGGAGGCTCACCCTCTGGGGCCAACGTCCTGACTTTC; clone size: -; J gene: TRBJ2-6; D gene: -; V gene: TRBV9
CDR3 protein: CATSRVVSGGGYEQYF; CDR3 DNA: TGTGCCACCAGCAGAGTGGTTTCCGGGGGCGGCTACGAGCAGTACTTC; clone size: -; J gene: TRBJ2-7; D gene: -; V gene: TRBV15
CDR3 protein: CASSPTLSYNSPLHF; CDR3 DNA: TGTGCCAGCAGTCCGACCCTCTCCTATAATTCACCCCTCCACTTT; clone size: -; J gene: TRBJ1-6; D gene: -; V gene: TRBV2
CDR3 protein: CASRGEWGQGPLGTEAFF; CDR3 DNA: TGTGCCAGCAGGGGGGAGTGGGGACAGGGGCCGCTGGGGACTGAAGCTTTCTTT; clone size: -; J gene: TRBJ1-1; D gene: TRBD1; V gene: TRBV25-1
CDR3 protein: CATSKGLAGETQYF; CDR3 DNA: TGTGCCACCAGCAAAGGACTAGCGGGAGAGACCCAGTACTTC; clone size: few; J gene: TRBJ2-5; D gene: TRBD2; V gene: TRBV15
CDR3 protein: CASRWGLSNTGELFF; CDR3 DNA: TGTGCCAGCAGGTGGGGACTCTCGAACACCGGGGAGCTGTTTTTT; clone size: -; J gene: TRBJ2-2; D gene: -; V gene: TRBV28
CDR3 protein: CASSYSEWGGTDTQYF; CDR3 DNA: TGTGCCAGCAGTTACTCGGAATGGGGGGGCACAGATACGCAGTATTTT; clone size: -; J gene: TRBJ2-3; D gene: -; V gene: TRBV6-5
CDR3 protein: CASSSDQDSYNEQFF; CDR3 DNA: TGTGCCAGCAGCTCGGACCAGGATTCCTACAATGAGCAGTTCTTC; clone size: -; J gene: TRBJ2-1; D gene: -; V gene: TRBV11-1
CDR3 protein: CASSASGGGRETQYF; CDR3 DNA: TGTGCCAGCAGCGCGAGCGGGGGGGGGAGAGAGACCCAGTACTTC; clone size: -; J gene: TRBJ2-5; D gene: TRBD2; V gene: TRBV6-1
CDR3 protein: CASSNTGPAGAYEQYF; CDR3 DNA: TGTGCCAGCAGCAACACCGGACCAGCGGGGGCCTACGAGCAGTACTTC; clone size: -; J gene: TRBJ2-7; D gene: TRBD2; V gene: TRBV7-6
CDR3 protein: CASSYTAGPGGYGYTF; CDR3 DNA: TGTGCCAGCAGCTACACCGCCGGGCCAGGGGGATATGGCTACACCTTC; clone size: -; J gene: TRBJ1-2; D gene: TRBD1; V gene: TRBV7-2
CDR3 protein: CASSPNGAGAFF; CDR3 DNA: TGCGCCAGCAGCCCTAACGGGGCAGGAGCTTTCTTT; clone size: few; J gene: TRBJ1-1; D gene: -; V gene: TRBV5-1
CDR3 protein: CASSLRSSGNTIYF; CDR3 DNA: TGTGCCAGCAGCTTAAGAAGCTCTGGAAACACCATATATTTT; clone size: -; J gene: TRBJ1-3; D gene: -; V gene: TRBV7-8
CDR3 protein: CASSFILYRDHDNEKLFF; CDR3 DNA: TGTGCCAGCAGTTTTATCCTGTATCGGGACCACGATAACGAAAAACTGTTTTTT; clone size: -; J gene: TRBJ1-4; D gene: -; V gene: TRBV28
CDR3 protein: CAISAGQGYEQYF; CDR3 DNA: TGTGCCATCAGTGCTGGGCAGGGCTACGAGCAGTACTTC; clone size: -; J gene: TRBJ2-7; D gene: -; V gene: TRBV10-3
CDR3 protein: CASSKGQGAFGTEAFF; CDR3 DNA: TGTGCCAGCAGTAAGGGACAGGGGGCGTTCGGCACTGAAGCTTTCTTT; clone size: -; J gene: TRBJ1-1; D gene: TRBD1; V gene: TRBV2
CDR3 protein: CASSERPGSSRGYTF; CDR3 DNA: TGTGCCAGCAGTGAAAGGCCAGGATCTTCCCGTGGCTACACCTTC; clone size: -; J gene: TRBJ1-2; D gene: -; V gene: TRBV2
CDR3 protein: CASSERVAGGSEQFF; CDR3 DNA: TGTGCCAGCAGTGAAAGAGTCGCAGGCGGTAGTGAGCAGTTCTTC; clone size: -; J gene: TRBJ2-1; D gene: -; V gene: TRBV6-1
CDR3 protein: CASSGGTGDRQPQHF; CDR3 DNA: TGTGCCAGCAGCGGCGGGACAGGGGATCGACAGCCCCAGCATTTT; clone size: -; J gene: TRBJ1-5; D gene: TRBD1; V gene: TRBV5-6
CDR3 protein: CASSFIQGGTYTYEQYF; CDR3 DNA: TGTGCCAGCAGTTTTATACAGGGAGGTACGTACACCTACGAGCAGTACTTC; clone size: -; J gene: TRBJ2-7; D gene: -; V gene: TRBV28
CDR3 protein: CASSLAGYGYTF; CDR3 DNA: TGTGCCAGCAGCTTAGCGGGGTACGGCTACACCTTC; clone size: -; J gene: TRBJ1-2; D gene: -; V gene: TRBV7-2
CDR3 protein: CASSLETGGLREKLFF; CDR3 DNA: TGCGCCAGCAGCTTGGAAACAGGGGGCCTGCGGGAAAAACTGTTTTTT; clone size: -; J gene: TRBJ1-4; D gene: TRBD1; V gene: TRBV5-1
CDR3 protein: CASQGDGRPQYF; CDR3 DNA: TGTGCCAGTCAGGGTGACGGGAGGCCCCAGTACTTC; clone size: -; J gene: TRBJ2-5; D gene: TRBD2; V gene: TRBV5-8
CDR3 protein: CASSRTGDFQAEQYF; CDR3 DNA: TGTGCCAGCAGTCGGACAGGGGACTTCCAGGCAGAGCAGTACTTC; clone size: -; J gene: TRBJ2-5; D gene: TRBD1; V gene: TRBV6-6
CDR3 protein: CASSLVGRLGGDEQFF; CDR3 DNA: TGTGCCAGCAGCTTGGTAGGGCGGCTAGGGGGAGATGAGCAGTTCTTC; clone size: -; J gene: TRBJ2-1; D gene: -; V gene: TRBV5-6
CDR3 protein: CASSVASGRAGETQYF; CDR3 DNA: TGTGCCAGCAGCGTAGCTAGCGGCAGGGCTGGAGAGACCCAGTACTTC; clone size: -; J gene: TRBJ2-5; D gene: TRBD2; V gene: TRBV9
CDR3 protein: CASSPDSNEKLFF; CDR3 DNA: TGCGCCAGCAGCCCGGACAGCAATGAAAAACTGTTTTTT; clone size: -; J gene: TRBJ1-4; D gene: -; V gene: TRBV5-1
CDR3 protein: CASSLRGLGTQHF; CDR3 DNA: TGTGCCAGCAGCCTCAGGGGGCTGGGGACCCAGCATTTT; clone size: -; J gene: TRBJ1-5; D gene: TRBD1; V gene: TRBV27
CDR3 protein: CASSLALGVSTDTQYF; CDR3 DNA: TGTGCCAGCAGCTTAGCGCTGGGGGTCAGCACAGATACGCAGTATTTT; clone size: -; J gene: TRBJ2-3; D gene: -; V gene: TRBV11-3